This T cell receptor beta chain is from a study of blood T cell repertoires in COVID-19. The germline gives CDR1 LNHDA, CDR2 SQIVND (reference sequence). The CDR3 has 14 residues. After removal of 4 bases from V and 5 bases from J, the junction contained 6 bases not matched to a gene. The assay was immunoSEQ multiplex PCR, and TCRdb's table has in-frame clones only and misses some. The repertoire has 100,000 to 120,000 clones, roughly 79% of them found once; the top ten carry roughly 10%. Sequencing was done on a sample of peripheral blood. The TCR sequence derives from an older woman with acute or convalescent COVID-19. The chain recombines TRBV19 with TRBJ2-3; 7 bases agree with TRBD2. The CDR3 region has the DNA TGTGCCAGTAGTAGGACTAGGACGGGAGATACGCAGTATTTT. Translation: CASSRTRTGDTQYF.